The clone carrying this T cell receptor (beta chain) turned up a few times. Its antigen is still unknown. These data come from a study of T-cell memory formation after mild COVID-19. Study-level findings and limits: CD4/CD8 balance held among clones contracting day 15 to 85, and later expanders leaned CD4+.

There are 12 residues in the CDR3. Germline V CDR1 and CDR2: SGHAT, FQNNGV. Trimming shortened V by 2 bases and J by 7 bases, and 8 bases separated the two germline ends. TCRdb reanalysed the 5' RACE reads using MiXCR and keeps one entry per CDR3 protein. The sample holds roughly 240,000 distinct CDR3 sequences, about a sixth seen once. The source is a man aged 18 to 30 who had mild COVID-19 (a few samples of this study predate the infection). Cell type and time point are not known. Material: PBMCs or a T cell subset sorted from them (not recorded which). This chain joins TRBV11-2 and TRBJ1-1; no firm D call. The CDR3 sequence: CASSLSTIEAFF. The CDR3 region has the DNA TGTGCCAGCAGCTTATCTACGATTGAAGCTTTCTTT. Looking up the rest from reference TRBV11-2 and TRBJ1-1 gives the full variable domain: EAGVAQSPRYKIIEKRQSVAFWCNPISGHATLYWYQQILGQGPKLLIQFQNNGVVDDSQLPKDRFSAERLKGVDSTLKIQPAKLEDSAVYLCASSLSTIEAFFGQGTRLTVV.